These T cell receptor beta chains were read from a single sample in a study of cytomegalovirus exposure and HLA in healthy donors. The table came from immunoSEQ multiplex PCR; TCRdb's copy has only in-frame clones and leaves some out. Its clone listing holds about 33,000 clones. The sequenced sample was PBMCs. All receptors come from a woman in her thirties or forties in good health and CMV-seropositive. Each CDR3 is given with its conserved first and last residue. Each record gives: D gene, V gene, J gene, CDR3 protein, CDR3 DNA. A D gene is named only where the DNA matches it firmly.

NA	TRBV7-9	TRBJ1-5	CASSLGSDSYSNQPQHF	TGTGCCAGCAGCTTAGGTTCAGATTCGTATAGCAATCAGCCCCAGCATTTT
NA	TRBV2	TRBJ2-5	CASSVGQGGGEQYF	TGTGCCAGCAGTGTGGGGCAGGGGGGCGGTGAGCAGTACTTC
NA	TRBV9	TRBJ2-3	CASSYPGGLGTDTQYF	TGTGCCAGCAGCTACCCTGGAGGGTTGGGCACAGATACGCAGTATTTT
NA	TRBV6-6	TRBJ1-6	CASSYTRRNSPLHF	TGTGCCAGCAGTTATACGAGGCGAAATTCACCCCTCCACTTT
TRBD1	TRBV5-5	TRBJ2-7	CASSIGTGAYEQYF	TGTGCCAGCAGCATCGGGACAGGGGCCTACGAGCAGTACTTC
TRBD2	TRBV4-1	TRBJ2-1	CASSQTIAGGGVYEQFF	TGCGCCAGCAGCCAGACTATAGCGGGAGGTGGAGTCTATGAGCAGTTCTTC
NA	TRBV6-1	TRBJ1-1	CASSEFSEQITEDFF	TGTGCCAGCAGTGAATTTTCGGAACAGATCACTGAAGATTTCTTT
TRBD1	TRBV9	TRBJ2-2	CASSKGPQGQGGELFF	TGTGCCAGCAGCAAAGGGCCACAGGGGCAGGGCGGGGAGCTGTTTTTT
NA	TRBV18	TRBJ1-2	CASSPGQVPYGYTF	TGTGCCAGCTCACCGGGGCAGGTTCCCTATGGCTACACCTTC
TRBD1	TRBV7-9	TRBJ2-1	CASSPDRGEQFF	TGTGCCAGCAGCCCCGACAGGGGTGAGCAGTTCTTC
NA	TRBV30	TRBJ1-6	CAWNGQSNSPLHF	TGTGCCTGGAATGGACAGTCCAATTCACCCCTCCACTTT